This TCR beta chain was observed in a study of T-cell memory formation after mild COVID-19. Germline CDR1 and CDR2: KGHSH and LQKENI. The CDR3 contains 16 residues. Between the trimmed V and J ends, which lost 3 bases and 5 bases, there was a span of 17 bases. Study observations and caveats: Some clones that responded were present in memory (sampled pre-infection), which suggests cross-reactive memory joined.

From 5'RACE with constant-segment primers came TCR alpha and TCR beta cDNA libraries that carried sample barcodes and UMIs. MiXCR, run by TCRdb on the 5' RACE reads, gives a single entry per CDR3 protein. In the table there are approximately 500,000 distinct CDR3 sequences, approximately 23% of which are singletons. This clonotype was counted a few times. Its specificity is unknown. The origin of this receptor is an adult woman who had mild COVID-19 (a few samples of this study predate the infection). Cell type and time point are not known. This chain joins TRBV18 and TRBJ1-5; D remains unclear. The sequencing sample was made of PBMCs or a T cell subset sorted from them (not recorded which). The CDR3: CASSPFHPRSDQPQHF. In DNA form, the CDR3 reads TGTGCCAGCTCACCGTTTCACCCCCGGAGCGATCAGCCCCAGCATTTT. The full variable domain, its missing parts supplied by reference TRBV18 and TRBJ1-5, is NAGVMQNPRHLVRRRGQEARLRCSPMKGHSHVYWYRQLPEEGLKFMVYLQKENIIDESGMPKERFSAEFPKEGPSILRIQQVVRGDSAAYFCASSPFHPRSDQPQHFGDGTRLSIL.